One T cell receptor beta chain is described in this entry. Its antigen remains unknown. These data belong to a study of T cells expressing NK-cell markers. The wider study: HCMV serostatus: seven of eight sequenced donors positive, one negative.

Study observations and caveats: In roughly six donors, dominant NKG2C+ clonotypes were about 1.0-7.0% of CD8+ T cells.

This CDR3 spans 13 amino acids. Per germline, CDR1 LNHNV and CDR2 YYDKDF (reference sequence). TCRdb reprocessed the 5' RACE reads, keeping one entry per CDR3 protein, no DNA. This listing includes under 200,000 distinct CDR3 sequences. This rearrangement joins TRBV15 to TRBJ1-3. The sequence derives from a woman aged 18 to 75 in good health. Source material: blood T cells: a sorted CD56 or NKG2C T cell subset, CD4+ or CD8+ T cells, or bulk PBMC T cells (not recorded which). CDR3: CATSRDAGNTIYF.